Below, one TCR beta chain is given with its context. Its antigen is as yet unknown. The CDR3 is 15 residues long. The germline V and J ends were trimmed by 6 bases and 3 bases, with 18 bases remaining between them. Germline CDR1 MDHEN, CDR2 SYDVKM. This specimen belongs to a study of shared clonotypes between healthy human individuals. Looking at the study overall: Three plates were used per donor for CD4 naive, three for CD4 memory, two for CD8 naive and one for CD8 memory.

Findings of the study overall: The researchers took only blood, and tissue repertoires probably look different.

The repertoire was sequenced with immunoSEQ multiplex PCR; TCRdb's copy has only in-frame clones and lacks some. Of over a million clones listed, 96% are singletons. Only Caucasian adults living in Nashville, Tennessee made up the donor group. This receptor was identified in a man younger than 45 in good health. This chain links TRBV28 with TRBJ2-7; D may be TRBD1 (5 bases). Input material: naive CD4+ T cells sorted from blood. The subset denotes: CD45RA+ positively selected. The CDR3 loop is CASRLGQNRVYEQYF. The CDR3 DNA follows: TGTGCCAGCAGGCTCGGACAAAATAGGGTCTACGAGCAGTACTTC.